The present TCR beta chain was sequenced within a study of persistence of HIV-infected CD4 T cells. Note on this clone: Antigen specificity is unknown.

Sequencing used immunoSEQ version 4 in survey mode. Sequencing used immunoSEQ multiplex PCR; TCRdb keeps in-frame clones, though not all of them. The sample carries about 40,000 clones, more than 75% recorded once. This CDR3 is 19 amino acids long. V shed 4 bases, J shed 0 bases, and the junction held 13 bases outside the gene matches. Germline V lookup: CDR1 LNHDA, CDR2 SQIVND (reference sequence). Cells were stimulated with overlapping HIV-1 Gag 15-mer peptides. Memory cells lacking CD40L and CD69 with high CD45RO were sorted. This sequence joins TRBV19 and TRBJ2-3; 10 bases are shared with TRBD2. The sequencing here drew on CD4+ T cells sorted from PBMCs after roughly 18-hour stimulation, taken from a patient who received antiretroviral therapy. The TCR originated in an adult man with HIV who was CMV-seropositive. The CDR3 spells CASSKHGLAGDTSTDTQYF. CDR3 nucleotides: TGTGCCAGTAGTAAACATGGTCTAGCGGGGGACACTAGCACAGATACGCAGTATTTT.